This T cell receptor beta chain was retrieved from a study of shared clonotypes between healthy human individuals. On the study more broadly: Each donor's CD4 naive and CD4 memory cells filled three plates apiece, CD8 naive two, and CD8 memory one.

Regarding the study as a whole: Among donors, clonotype sharing was expected to be affected by sequencing depth.

Profiled with immunoSEQ multiplex PCR; TCRdb holds only in-frame clones, not every one. This sample has 2 million to 2.5 million clones, with roughly 95% found just once. As for this clone: The antigen is unknown.

Trimming shortened V by 3 bases and J by 3 bases, and 8 bases separated the two germline ends. Germline V gene sequence: CDR1 SGHTA, CDR2 FQGNSA. The CDR3 covers 13 residues. Nashville, Tennessee was home to all donors, each a Caucasian adult. In the CD4+ fraction, cells were divided into CD45RA+ naive and CD45RA-negative memory subsets. Sequencing was done on a sample of naive CD4+ T cells sorted from blood. Subset: CD45RA+ positively selected. This chain links TRBV7-2 with TRBJ1-2, with unresolved D. The receptor was derived from a man younger than 35 in good health. CDR3 in DNA: TGTGCCAGCAGCTTTATCGGGGACTATGGCTACACCTTC. Translating it yields CASSFIGDYGYTF.